One and the same sample provided the 2 T cell receptor beta chains below, sequenced in a study of shared clonotypes between healthy human individuals. The data were produced by immunoSEQ multiplex PCR, yet TCRdb's version contains in-frame clones alone and is incomplete. The sample comprises more than 600,000 clones, under 95% of which are singletons, and 24% rests with the top ten. Selected positively for CCR7 and CD45RO-negative, naive CD8 cells excluded terminally differentiated effector memory CD45RA+ cells. The sample was naive CD8+ T cells sorted from blood. All receptors come from a man aged 25-45 years in good health.

V gene TRBV9 combines with J gene TRBJ2-1; D might be TRBD2 (7 bases). The CDR3 extends over 17 amino acids. The V and J ends lost 4 bases and 0 bases respectively, with 17 bases between them. Germline values: CDR1 SGDLS, CDR2 YYNGEE. The CDR3 protein is CASSPRGGEPSYNEQFF. DNA for the CDR3: TGTGCCAGCAGCCCGAGGGGGGGGGAACCCTCCTACAATGAGCAGTTCTTC.

This clone was picked up one time. The chain combines TRBV5-1 with TRBJ2-1; 9 nucleotides line up with TRBD1. The trim removed 3 bases at V and 5 bases at J, leaving 6 bases unmatched. CDR3 size: 15 residues. Germline V lookup: CDR1 SGHRS, CDR2 YFSETQ. DNA for the CDR3: TGCGCCAGCAGCTCGGGACAGGGATTCCACAATGAGCAGTTCTTC. Translating gives CASSSGQGFHNEQFF.